This TCR beta chain was observed in a study of OX40 agonist ivuxolimab in advanced cancers. Sampled blood was obtained at baseline, cycle 4 day 1, and cycle 7 day 1. This clone has only one observation. As yet, its antigen is unknown. CDR1 is GTSNPN, CDR2 SVGIG, per germline (reference sequence). V was clipped by 2 bases and J by 14 bases, with 21 bases between them. This CDR3 comprises 13 residues. Whole-study results and caveats: Antigen specificity was not determined for the expanded peripheral T cells.

Here immunoSEQ multiplex PCR was the method, and the copy in TCRdb shows in-frame clones only, minus some. The table shows 90,000 or so clones, with roughly nine tenths occurring only once. This chain connects TRBV30 to TRBJ1-2; D remains ambiguous. The sample in question was CD4+ or CD8+ T cells sorted from blood, obtained in a trial of the OX40 agonist ivuxolimab. The TCR was taken from an adult with an advanced solid tumor such as melanoma, head and neck, liver or kidney cancer. The CDR3, as DNA: TGTGCCTGGAGTTATACAGTCGCATCGGCTAGGACCTTC. Encoded protein: CAWSYTVASARTF.